These 14 T cell receptor beta chains originate from one sample sequenced in a study of T cell responses to AZD1222 COVID-19 vaccine. Measured with immunoSEQ multiplex PCR; TCRdb has only the in-frame clones, and not every one. The sample consists of 100,000 to 110,000 clones, approximately 87% of them appearing once. The specimen was peripheral blood, collected on day 0 of AZD1222 vaccination. These receptors were taken from an adult in good health.

The chain employs TRBV19 and TRBJ2-7; TRBD1 or TRBD2 may be the D gene (5 bases each). Germline CDR1 is LNHDA and CDR2 is SQIVND (reference sequence). Trimming took 10 bases from V and 0 from J, leaving 10 bases between them. This CDR3 comprises 12 residues. CDR3 coding DNA: TGTGCCACCGGGACGGACTCCTACGAGCAGTACTTC. It specifies CATGTDSYEQYF.

This clone was observed a few times. This rearrangement joins TRBV6-5 to TRBJ1-4; possibly TRBD1 for D (6 bases). Germline V gene data show CDR1 as MNHEY and CDR2 as SVGAGI. The CDR3 is 14 residues long. Trimming stripped 6 bases from V and 3 bases from J, with 11 bases between. The CDR3 loop reads CASRLTGANEKLFF. The CDR3 nucleotides are TGTGCCAGCAGACTGACAGGAGCTAATGAAAAACTGTTTTTT.

In its sample, this clone was seen a few times. The rearrangement links TRBV15 to TRBJ1-2; D call uncertain. Trimming took off 0 bases at V and 2 bases at J, with 1 base between the two ends. Per the germline V gene, CDR1 is LNHNV and CDR2 is YYDKDF (reference sequence). CDR3 size: 12 residues. CDR3 amino acids: CATSRENYGYTF. The CDR3 DNA reads TGTGCCACCAGCAGAGAGAACTATGGCTACACCTTC.

The chain couples TRBV30 to TRBJ1-4; the D gene is possibly TRBD1 (6 bases). The germline V and J ends were trimmed by 4 bases and 3 bases, with 12 bases remaining between them. The CDR3 loop spans 14 amino acids. Per the germline V gene, CDR1 is GTSNPN and CDR2 is SVGIG (reference sequence). CDR3 region: CAWTRGIANEKLFF. CDR3 DNA sequence: TGTGCCTGGACTAGGGGGATTGCTAATGAAAAACTGTTTTTT.

The rearrangement joins TRBV7-8 to TRBJ2-3; D might be TRBD1 (6 bases). This CDR3 region has 15 residues. V was trimmed by 0 bases and J by 7 bases, leaving 14 bases between them. The germline CDR1 and CDR2 sequences are SGHVS and FQNEAQ. The CDR3 coding sequence is TGTGCCAGCAGCTTAGCGCAAGGGGGACCATATACGCAGTATTTT. This gives the protein CASSLAQGGPYTQYF. Full variable domain (rest looked up from reference TRBV7-8 and TRBJ2-3): GAGVSQSPRYKVAKRGQDVALRCDPISGHVSLFWYQQALGQGPEFLTYFQNEAQLDKSGLPSDRFFAERPEGSVSTLKIQRTQQEDSAVYLCASSLAQGGPYTQYFGPGTRLTVL.

J is TRBJ1-6 and V is TRBV7-9, with 8 bases matching TRBD1. V lost 6 bases to trimming and J lost 7 bases; unmatched junction nucleotides: 8. The CDR3 sequence is 15 residues long. Germline V gene lookup returns CDR1 SEHNR and CDR2 FQNEAQ (reference sequence). The CDR3 protein is CASSLQGAENSPLHF. In nucleotides, the CDR3 is TGTGCCAGCAGTCTGCAGGGGGCGGAAAATTCACCCCTCCACTTT.

The J gene is TRBJ1-5, the V gene TRBV19, with TRBD1 matching over 7 bases. The CDR3 spans 17 residues. V was pared by 6 bases and J by 1 base, with 12 bases of the junction left unmatched. Germline CDR1 reads LNHDA; CDR2 reads SQIVND (reference sequence). CDR3 amino acids: CASRPSSGTVSNQPQHF. The DNA for the CDR3 is TGTGCCAGTAGACCTAGCTCCGGGACAGTCAGCAATCAGCCCCAGCATTTT.

The chain is built from TRBV14 and TRBJ1-1, with TRBD1 identical over 7 bases. Looked up from germline, CDR1 is SGHDN and CDR2 is FVKESK. This CDR3 has 15 residues. V lost 0 bases, J lost 4 bases, and 5 bases stayed unmatched. The CDR3 bases are TGTGCCAGCAGCCAAGACAGGACAGGAGGCACTGAAGCTTTCTTT. Protein sequence: CASSQDRTGGTEAFF. Combining the CDR3 with reference TRBV14 and TRBJ1-1 gives the whole variable domain EAGVTQFPSHSVIEKGQTVTLRCDPISGHDNLYWYRRVMGKEIKFLLHFVKESKQDESGMPNNRFLAERTGGTYSTLKVQPAELEDSGVYFCASSQDRTGGTEAFFGQGTRLTVV.

The gene calls are TRBV18 and TRBJ2-6; D is perhaps TRBD1 or TRBD2 (5 bases each). The V gene lost 4 bases and the J gene lost 1 base, with 8 bases spanning the gap. CDR1 and CDR2 (germline): KGHSH, LQKENI. The CDR3 is 15 residues long. CDR3 protein: CASSLGESGANVLTF. CDR3 DNA: TGTGCCAGCTCACTAGGGGAGTCTGGGGCCAACGTCCTGACTTTC.

The J gene is TRBJ1-2, the V gene TRBV25-1, with D unresolved. Deletions cut 5 bases from V and 8 bases from J, with 12 bases between. The CDR3 spans 12 residues. Germline loops: CDR1 MGHDK, CDR2 SYGVNS. The CDR3 loop reads CASSHLQSGYTF. CDR3 nucleotide sequence: TGTGCCAGCAGTCACCTCCAATCGGGCTACACCTTC.

CDR3 nucleotide sequence: TGTGCCAGCAGCCAAGATCTTCGAAGGGAAGAGGATGGCTACACCTTC. Translating it yields CASSQDLRREEDGYTF. The chain employs TRBV3-1 (or the pseudogene TRBV3-2) and TRBJ1-2; D is ambiguous. Deletions cut 0 bases from V and 6 bases from J, with 17 bases between. This CDR3 region has 16 residues. CDR1 LGHDT and CDR2 YNNKEL come from the germline V gene (reference sequence).

J is TRBJ2-7 and V is TRBV4-2; 12 bases are a match to TRBD2. This CDR3 is built from 15 residues. The germline gives CDR1 LGHNA, CDR2 YNFKEQ. With V trimmed by 1 base and J by 4 bases, 2 bases remained unmatched. DNA for the CDR3: TGTGCCAGCAGCCAAGGCCTAGCGGGGGGGTACGAGCAGTACTTC. Encoded protein: CASSQGLAGGYEQYF.

This clone was seen only once. The chain couples TRBV10-3 to TRBJ1-3; no clear D. This CDR3 comprises 12 residues. Germline loops: CDR1 ENHRY, CDR2 SYGVKD. The V end lost 7 bases, the J end lost 7 bases, and 11 bases lay between the germline ends. In DNA form, the CDR3 reads TGTGCCATCACCACAGTACAGAACACCATATATTTT. This sequence encodes CAITTVQNTIYF.

CDR3 nucleotides: TGTGCCAGTAGGGGGGACGAATCCATGAACACTGAAGCTTTCTTT. This sequence encodes CASRGDESMNTEAFF. This chain links TRBV19 with TRBJ1-1, with a possible D match to TRBD1 (5 bases). Germline V CDR1 and CDR2: LNHDA, SQIVND (reference sequence). The CDR3 is 15 residues long. V lost 6 bases, J lost 0 bases, and 14 bases lay in between.